This note documents a single TCR beta chain sequence. Its antigen is still unknown. Trimming removed 6 bases from V and 6 bases from J; junction bases left unmatched: 4. The CDR3 has 13 amino acids. The RNA, roughly 0.5 to 1 ug, was put through reverse transcription using random hexamers. TCRdb redid the calling of the immunoSEQ multiplex PCR reads with MiXCR, one entry per CDR3 protein. The sample has about 240,000 distinct CDR3 sequences, about 96% seen once. This sample was included in a study of CD8 T cells in Susac syndrome. Study-wide context: The sequenced Susac syndrome patients included about six who had clinically active disease and under 10 who were in remission. When blood was drawn, patients with Susac syndrome were on intravenous immunoglobulin alone, on corticosteroids, or therapy-naive. Study outcomes and limitations: The CD4+ T cell repertoire of patients with Susac syndrome showed no detectable clonal expansion.

This chain connects TRBV12-3 or TRBV12-4 to TRBJ2-1; TRBD1 aligns across 8 bases. The material sequenced was CD4+ T cells from PBMCs. This receptor was identified in a human donor with Susac syndrome. As DNA, the CDR3 is TGTGCCAGCAGACGAGGACAGGGCAATGAGCAGTTCTTC. Its translation: CASRRGQGNEQFF.